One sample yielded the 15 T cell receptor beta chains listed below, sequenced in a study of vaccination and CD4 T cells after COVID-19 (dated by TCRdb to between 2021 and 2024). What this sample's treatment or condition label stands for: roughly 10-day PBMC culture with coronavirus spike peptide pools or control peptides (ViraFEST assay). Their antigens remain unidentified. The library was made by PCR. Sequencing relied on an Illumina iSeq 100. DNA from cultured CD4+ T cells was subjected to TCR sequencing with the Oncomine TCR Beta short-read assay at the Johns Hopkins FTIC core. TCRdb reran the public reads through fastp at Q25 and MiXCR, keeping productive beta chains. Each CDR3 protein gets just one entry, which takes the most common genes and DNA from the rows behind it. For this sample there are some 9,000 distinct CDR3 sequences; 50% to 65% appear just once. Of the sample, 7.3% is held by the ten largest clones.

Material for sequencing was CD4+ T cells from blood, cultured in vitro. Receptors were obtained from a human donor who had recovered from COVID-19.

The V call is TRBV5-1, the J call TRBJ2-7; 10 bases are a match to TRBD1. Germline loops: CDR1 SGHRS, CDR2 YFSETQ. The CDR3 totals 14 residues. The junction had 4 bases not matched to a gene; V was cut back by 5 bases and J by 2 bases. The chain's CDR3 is CASRYGTGAYEQYF. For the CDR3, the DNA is TGCGCCAGCAGGTACGGGACAGGGGCCTACGAGCAGTACTTC.

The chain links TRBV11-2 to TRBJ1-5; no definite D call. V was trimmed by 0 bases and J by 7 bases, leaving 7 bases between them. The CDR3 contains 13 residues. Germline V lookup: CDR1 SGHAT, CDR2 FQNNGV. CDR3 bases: TGTGCCAGCAGCTTAGATCTCAAACAGCCCCAGCATTTT. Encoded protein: CASSLDLKQPQHF.

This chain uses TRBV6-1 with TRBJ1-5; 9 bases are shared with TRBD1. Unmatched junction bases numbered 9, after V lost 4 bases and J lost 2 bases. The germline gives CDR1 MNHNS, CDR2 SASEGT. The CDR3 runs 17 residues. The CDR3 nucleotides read TGTGCCAGCAGTGCCGGGACAGGGAGTTCGGGCAATCAGCCCCAGCATTTT. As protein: CASSAGTGSSGNQPQHF.

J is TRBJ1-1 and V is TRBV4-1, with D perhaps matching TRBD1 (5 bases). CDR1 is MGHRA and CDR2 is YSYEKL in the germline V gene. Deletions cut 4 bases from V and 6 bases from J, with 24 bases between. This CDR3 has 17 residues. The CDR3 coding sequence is TGCGCCAGCAGCCCATCCCCCGCTTGGCAGGGTGGAGCTGAAGCTTTCTTT. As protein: CASSPSPAWQGGAEAFF.

This CDR3 reads CASSRLGTGVPTGELFF. CDR3 in DNA: TGTGCCAGCAGCCGTCTCGGGACAGGGGTACCCACCGGGGAGCTGTTTTTT. The rearrangement links TRBV6-2 or TRBV6-3 to TRBJ2-2; 10 bases line up with TRBD1. J lost 4 bases, V lost 6 bases, and 11 bases had no gene match. The CDR3 is 17 amino acids. Germline V gene data show CDR1 as MNHEY and CDR2 as SVGEGT.

The CDR3 sequence is CASSLTAGGRENIQYF. CDR3 in DNA: TGTGCCAGCAGCTTAACTGCGGGGGGCCGGGAAAACATTCAGTACTTC. The chain joins TRBV7-2 to TRBJ2-4, with 8 bases fitting TRBD2. Germline CDR1 and CDR2: SGHTA and FQGNSA. The CDR3 extends over 16 amino acids. The V gene end was trimmed by 2 bases and the J gene end by 5 bases; junction bases not matched to a gene: 8. Full variable domain (rest looked up from reference TRBV7-2 and TRBJ2-4): GAGVSQSPSNKVTEKGKDVELRCDPISGHTALYWYRQSLGQGLEFLIYFQGNSAPDKSGLPSDRFSAERTGGSVSTLTIQRTQQEDSAVYLCASSLTAGGRENIQYFGAGTRLSVL.

The CDR3 protein is CSALKGSTSTDTQYF. DNA for the CDR3: TGCAGTGCCCTAAAGGGGAGTACTAGCACAGATACGCAGTATTTT. J is TRBJ2-3 and V is TRBV20-1; either TRBD1 or TRBD2 may fit D (5 bases each). The ends were cut back, 6 bases at V and 0 bases at J, with 16 bases in the middle. The CDR3 extends over 15 amino acids. Looked up from germline, CDR1 is DFQATT and CDR2 is SNEGSKA (reference sequence).

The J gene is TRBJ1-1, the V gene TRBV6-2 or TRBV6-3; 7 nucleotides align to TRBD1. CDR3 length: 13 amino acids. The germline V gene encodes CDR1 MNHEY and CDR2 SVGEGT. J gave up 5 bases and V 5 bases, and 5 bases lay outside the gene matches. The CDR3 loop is CASSPGGGTEAFF. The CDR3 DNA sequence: TGTGCCAGCAGTCCAGGGGGGGGTACTGAAGCTTTCTTT.

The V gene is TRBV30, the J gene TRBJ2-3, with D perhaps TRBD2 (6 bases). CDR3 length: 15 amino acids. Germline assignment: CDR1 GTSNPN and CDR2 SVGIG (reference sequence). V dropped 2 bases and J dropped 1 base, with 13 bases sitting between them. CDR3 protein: CAWSFAGPGTDTQYF. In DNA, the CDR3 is TGTGCCTGGAGTTTCGCGGGACCAGGCACAGATACGCAGTATTTT.

The CDR3, as DNA: TGTGCCAGTAGGAACCCCGGCGTAACTAACTATGGCTACACCTTC. It is translated as CASRNPGVTNYGYTF. This chain connects TRBV19 to TRBJ1-2, with unresolved D. The length of the CDR3 is 15 residues. Germline-derived CDR1 and CDR2 are LNHDA and SQIVND (reference sequence). V dropped 6 bases and J dropped 0 bases, with 14 bases sitting between them.

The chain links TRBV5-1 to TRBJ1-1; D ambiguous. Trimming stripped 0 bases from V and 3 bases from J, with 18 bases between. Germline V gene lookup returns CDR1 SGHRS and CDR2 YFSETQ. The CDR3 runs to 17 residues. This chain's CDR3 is CASSLDGYLGRDTEAFF. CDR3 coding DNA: TGCGCCAGCAGCTTGGATGGGTATCTCGGCCGGGACACTGAAGCTTTCTTT.

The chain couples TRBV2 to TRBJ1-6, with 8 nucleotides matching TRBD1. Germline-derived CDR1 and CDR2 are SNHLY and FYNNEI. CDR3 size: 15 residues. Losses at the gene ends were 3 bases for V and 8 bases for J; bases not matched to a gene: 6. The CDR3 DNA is TGTGCCAGCAGTGACCCCGGACAGGGCGATTCACCCCTCCACTTT. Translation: CASSDPGQGDSPLHF.

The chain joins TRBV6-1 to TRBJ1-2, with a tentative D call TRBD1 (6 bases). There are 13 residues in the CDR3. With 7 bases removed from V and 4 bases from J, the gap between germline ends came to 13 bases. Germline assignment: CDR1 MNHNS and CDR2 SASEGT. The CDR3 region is CASTPIQGYGYTF. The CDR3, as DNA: TGTGCCAGCACTCCCATACAGGGCTATGGCTACACCTTC.

The CDR3 protein is CASSPGRYRYNEQFF. The DNA of the CDR3 is TGTGCCAGCAGCCCGGGCCGGTACAGATACAATGAGCAGTTCTTC. The V call is TRBV7-8, the J call TRBJ2-1; unclear D gene. Germline CDR1 reads SGHVS; CDR2 reads FQNEAQ. There are 15 residues in the CDR3. V was pared by 5 bases and J by 4 bases, with 15 bases between. Full variable domain (remainder filled in from reference TRBV7-8 and TRBJ2-1): GAGVSQSPRYKVAKRGQDVALRCDPISGHVSLFWYQQALGQGPEFLTYFQNEAQLDKSGLPSDRFFAERPEGSVSTLKIQRTQQEDSAVYLCASSPGRYRYNEQFFGPGTRLTVL.

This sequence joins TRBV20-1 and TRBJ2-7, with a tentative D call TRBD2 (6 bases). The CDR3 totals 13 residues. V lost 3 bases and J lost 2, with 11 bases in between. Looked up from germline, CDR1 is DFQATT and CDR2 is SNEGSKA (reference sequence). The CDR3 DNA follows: TGCAGTGCTAGGGAGGGCACCCCCTACGAGCAGTACTTC. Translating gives CSAREGTPYEQYF.